This TCR beta chain was recorded in a study of blood T cell repertoires in COVID-19. At the level of the study: The origin of the acute and convalescent COVID-19 samples was the United States, Italy and Spain. The cDNA or gDNA used as material had been derived from T cells, B-cell-depleted T cells, or PBMCs.

For recovered donors of Cohort 3, there were two negative PCRs, clearance, or symptom resolution. This table comes from immunoSEQ multiplex PCR, and its TCRdb copy is limited to in-frame clones, with some not included. Of approximately 310,000 clones listed, 75% to 90% are singletons. The CDR3 is made up of 15 amino acids. Per the germline V gene, CDR1 is SGHNT and CDR2 is YYREEE (reference sequence). The trim removed 2 bases at V and 0 bases at J, leaving 2 bases unmatched. As to this clone: The same CDR3 can be traced to other DNA sequences in this sample.

The sample consisted of PBMCs or T cells enriched from blood (not recorded which). This rearrangement joins TRBV5-4 to TRBJ2-7; 10 nucleotides align to TRBD2. The sequence came from a young man who had recovered from COVID-19. The CDR3 sequence: CASSLAGGRSYEQYF. The DNA for the CDR3 is TGTGCCAGCAGCTTAGCGGGGGGGCGCTCCTACGAGCAGTACTTC.